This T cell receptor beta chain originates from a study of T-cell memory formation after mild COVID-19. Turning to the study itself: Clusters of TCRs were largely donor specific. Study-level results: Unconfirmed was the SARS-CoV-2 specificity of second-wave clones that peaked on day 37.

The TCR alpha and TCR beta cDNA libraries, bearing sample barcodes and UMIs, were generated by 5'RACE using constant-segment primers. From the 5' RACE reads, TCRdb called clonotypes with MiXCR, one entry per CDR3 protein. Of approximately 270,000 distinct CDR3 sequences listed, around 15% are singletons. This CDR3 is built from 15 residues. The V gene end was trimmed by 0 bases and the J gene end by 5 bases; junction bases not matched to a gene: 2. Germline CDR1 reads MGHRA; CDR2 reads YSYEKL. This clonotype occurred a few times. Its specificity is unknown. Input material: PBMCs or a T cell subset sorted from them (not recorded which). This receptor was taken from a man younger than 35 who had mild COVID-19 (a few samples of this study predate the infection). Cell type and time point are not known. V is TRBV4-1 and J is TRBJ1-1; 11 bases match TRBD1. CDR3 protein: CASSQEGQGGTEAFF. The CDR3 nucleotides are TGCGCCAGCAGCCAAGAGGGACAGGGGGGAACTGAAGCTTTCTTT.